These 14 T cell receptor beta chains originate from one sample sequenced in a study of shared clonotypes between healthy human individuals. Measured with immunoSEQ multiplex PCR; TCRdb has only the in-frame clones, and not every one. The table records about 1 million clones, roughly 75% of them present only once. Sequenced material: memory CD4+ T cells sorted from blood. Subset in this sample: CD45RA-negative fraction. These receptors came from a man between 18 and 35 years old in good health.

J is TRBJ1-1 and V is TRBV9; D is ambiguous. The V gene's germline CDR1 is SGDLS and CDR2 YYNGEE. Trimming took 4 bases from V and 4 from J, leaving 14 bases between them. The CDR3 length is 14 residues. Written as DNA, the CDR3 is TGTGCCAGCAGCCCACAGCCCCAAACCACTGAAGCTTTCTTT. Amino acids: CASSPQPQTTEAFF.

This chain joins TRBV6-6 and TRBJ2-2; 8 bases map to TRBD1. The trim removed 7 bases at V and 5 bases at J, leaving 9 bases unmatched. The germline CDR1 and CDR2 sequences are MNHNY and SVGAGI (reference sequence). CDR3 length equals 15 residues. The CDR3 sequence is CASTTGQGRTGELFF. The CDR3 DNA reads TGTGCCAGCACCACCGGACAGGGACGTACCGGGGAGCTGTTTTTT.

The chain employs TRBV15 and TRBJ2-7; possibly TRBD1 or TRBD2 for D (6 bases each). V dropped 3 bases and J dropped 12 bases, with 18 bases sitting between them. This CDR3 spans 13 amino acids. The germline V gene has CDR1 LNHNV and CDR2 YYDKDF (reference sequence). The DNA of the CDR3 is TGTGCCACCAGCAGTGGGGGGCCGGGGGAAGCGTACTTC. It specifies CATSSGGPGEAYF.

The rearrangement links TRBV7-9 to TRBJ2-7; either TRBD1 or TRBD2 may fit D (6 bases each). Trimming took off 2 bases at V and 5 bases at J, with 16 bases between the two ends. The CDR3 is made up of 15 amino acids. CDR1 and CDR2 (germline): SEHNR, FQNEAQ (reference sequence). The CDR3, as DNA: TGTGCCAGCAGCTTATGGGCCAAGGGGGGCAACGAGCAGTACTTC. This codes for CASSLWAKGGNEQYF.

This chain links TRBV10-3 with TRBJ2-5; D remains ambiguous. Trimming stripped 0 bases from V and 14 bases from J, with 10 bases between. CDR3 length: 11 residues. The germline CDR1 and CDR2 sequences are ENHRY and SYGVKD. The CDR3 loop is CAISESYALYF. CDR3 nucleotide sequence: TGTGCCATCAGTGAGTCATATGCCCTCTACTTC.

This sequence joins TRBV7-3 and TRBJ2-7, with D perhaps matching TRBD1 (6 bases). From germline, CDR1 is SGHTA and CDR2 FQGTGA. The CDR3 is 14 amino acids. V lost 3 bases and J 2 bases, leaving 11 bases between the germline ends. CDR3 coding DNA: TGTGCCAGCAGCTTCGGGCAGGGGCCCTACGAGCAGTACTTC. Amino acid sequence: CASSFGQGPYEQYF.

The table lists this clone with a few counts. The chain joins TRBV9 to TRBJ1-3; D is unresolved. The CDR3 spans 14 residues. The V and J ends lost 2 bases and 9 bases respectively, with 15 bases between them. Germline CDR1 and CDR2: SGDLS and YYNGEE. The CDR3: CASSVSGDLGTIYF. CDR3 coding DNA: TGTGCCAGCAGCGTGTCAGGAGATTTAGGCACCATATATTTT.

The rearrangement links TRBV6-5 to TRBJ1-2; D possibly corresponds to TRBD1 (6 bases). Trimming left V 2 bases short and J 0 bases short, with 10 bases between. The CDR3 totals 15 residues. Germline V CDR1 and CDR2: MNHEY, SVGAGI. This CDR3 is CASSYPRGSNYGYTF. CDR3 DNA: TGTGCCAGCAGTTACCCCAGGGGCTCTAACTATGGCTACACCTTC.

The rearrangement uses TRBV5-1 and TRBJ2-5, with 7 bases lining up with TRBD1. V shed 9 bases, J shed 1 base, and the junction held 6 bases outside the gene matches. This CDR3 region has 13 residues. From germline, CDR1 is SGHRS and CDR2 YFSETQ. The chain's CDR3 is CANSGTAQETQYF. The CDR3 nucleotides read TGCGCCAACTCGGGGACAGCCCAAGAGACCCAGTACTTC.

A word on this clone: The junction differs from germline at one of its ends, possibly a read error. Other DNA variants within this sample encode the same CDR3. J is TRBJ2-5 and V is TRBV5-6, with D tentatively TRBD1 or TRBD2 (6 bases each). The CDR3 is 13 amino acids. Germline values: CDR1 SGHDT, CDR2 YYEEEE. The CDR3 region is CASSLGGPETQYF. CDR3 DNA: TGTGCCAGCAGTTTGGGGGGCCCAGAGACCCAGTACTTC.

V is TRBV29-1 and J is TRBJ1-1; TRBD1 might be the D (5 bases). Deletions cut 3 bases from V and 3 bases from J, with 11 bases between. Per germline, CDR1 SQVTM and CDR2 ANQGSEA. This CDR3 has 13 amino acids. The CDR3 nucleotides read TGCAGCGTTGAGGGGGGAGGCGACACTGAAGCTTTCTTT. This codes for CSVEGGGDTEAFF.

This chain joins TRBV2 and TRBJ1-1; unclear D gene. The CDR3 spans 15 residues. In germline, CDR1 is SNHLY, CDR2 FYNNEI. Trimming shortened V by 0 bases and J by 6 bases, and 14 bases separated the two germline ends. The CDR3 DNA reads as TGTGCCAGCAGTGAAGCAGGACCGTGGGGTGCTGAAGCTTTCTTT. It specifies CASSEAGPWGAEAFF.

The table lists this clone with a count of one. The chain links TRBV27 to TRBJ2-1; no clear D. V was pared by 4 bases and J by 8 bases, with 21 bases between. Germline values: CDR1 MNHEY, CDR2 SMNVEV (reference sequence). The CDR3 contains 16 residues. The CDR3 nucleotides are TGTGCCAGCAGTTCATACTACTGGGGAAAATCCGATGAGCAGTTCTTC. Protein: CASSSYYWGKSDEQFF.

The gene calls are TRBV9 and TRBJ2-5; TRBD2 might be the D (5 bases). From germline, CDR1 is SGDLS and CDR2 YYNGEE. The length of the CDR3 is 11 residues. V shed 7 bases and J shed 2 bases, with 6 bases lying between them. The CDR3 DNA follows: TGTGCCAGCGGGGAGCAAGAGACCCAGTACTTC. Encoded protein: CASGEQETQYF. The complete variable domain, with remaining parts taken from reference TRBV9 and TRBJ2-5, reads DSGVTQTPKHLITATGQRVTLRCSPRSGDLSVYWYQQSLDQGLQFLIQYYNGEERAKGNILERFSAQQFPDLHSELNLSSLELGDSALYFCASGEQETQYFGPGTRLLVL.